This TCR beta chain was identified during a study of shared clonotypes between healthy human individuals. The repertoire was sequenced with immunoSEQ multiplex PCR; TCRdb's copy has only in-frame clones and lacks some. Here the sample spans more than 2,000,000 clones, over 90% being singletons. This TCR derives from a man aged 18 to 30 in good health. Some clones in this sample may be carry-over from other donors' samples. Sequences were obtained from naive CD4+ T cells from PBMCs. The subset was: CD45RA+ positively selected.

The CDR3 DNA is TGTGCCAGCAGCGCGCGCCCAACAGGGGGGGAGACCCAGTACTTC. It is translated as CASSARPTGGETQYF. The V and J genes are TRBV7-2 and TRBJ2-5; 8 positions agree with TRBD1. The CDR3 consists of 15 residues. With 5 bases clipped from V and 5 bases from J, the junction kept 10 bases outside the gene matches. CDR1 and CDR2 (germline): SGHTA, FQGNSA.